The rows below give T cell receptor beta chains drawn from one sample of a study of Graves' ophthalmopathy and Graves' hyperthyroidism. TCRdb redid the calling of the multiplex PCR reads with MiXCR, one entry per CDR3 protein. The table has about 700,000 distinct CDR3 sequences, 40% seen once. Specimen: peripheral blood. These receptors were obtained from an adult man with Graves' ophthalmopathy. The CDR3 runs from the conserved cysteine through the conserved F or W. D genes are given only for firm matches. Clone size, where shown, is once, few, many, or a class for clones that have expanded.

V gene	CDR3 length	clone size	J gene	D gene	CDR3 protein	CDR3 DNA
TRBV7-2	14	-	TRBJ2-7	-	CASSFQNPSDEQYF	TGTGCCAGCAGTTTCCAGAACCCGTCCGACGAGCAGTACTTC
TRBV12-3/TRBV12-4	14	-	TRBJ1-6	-	CASSSRGPASPLHF	TGTGCCAGCAGTTCCAGGGGCCCGGCGTCGCCCCTCCACTTT
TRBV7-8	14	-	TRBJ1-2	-	CASSLDREYLGYTF	TGTGCCAGCAGCTTAGACAGGGAGTATCTGGGCTACACCTTC
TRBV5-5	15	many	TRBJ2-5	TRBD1	CASSVSGTERETQYF	TGTGCCAGCAGCGTATCCGGGACAGAGAGGGAGACCCAGTACTTC
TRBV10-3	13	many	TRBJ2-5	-	CAIMSGNEETQYF	TGTGCCATCATGTCCGGGAATGAAGAGACCCAGTACTTC
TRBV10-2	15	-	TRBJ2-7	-	CASSESFATPYEQYF	TGCGCCAGCAGTGAGTCCTTCGCGACCCCCTACGAGCAGTACTTC
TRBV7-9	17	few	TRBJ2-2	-	CASSPYPGTENTGELFF	TGTGCCAGCAGCCCTTATCCCGGAACCGAGAACACCGGGGAGCTGTTTTTT
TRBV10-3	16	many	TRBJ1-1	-	CAISESGGQGVTEAFF	TGTGCCATCAGTGAGTCAGGGGGGCAGGGTGTCACTGAAGCTTTCTTT
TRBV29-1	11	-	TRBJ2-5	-	CSLVDQETQYF	TGCAGCTTGGTAGACCAAGAGACCCAGTACTTC
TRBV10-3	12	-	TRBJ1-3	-	CASAGPGNTIYF	TGTGCTAGTGCCGGGCCGGGAAACACCATATATTTT
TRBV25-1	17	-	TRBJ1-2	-	CASSELIVRELNYGYTF	TGTGCCAGCAGTGAATTGATTGTCAGGGAACTTAACTATGGCTACACCTTC
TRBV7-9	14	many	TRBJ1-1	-	CASSLAPHSTEAFF	TGTGCCAGCAGCTTAGCGCCACACTCTACTGAAGCTTTCTTT
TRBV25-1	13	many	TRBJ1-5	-	CASSQDGGGPQHF	TGTGCCAGCTCTCAGGACGGGGGCGGGCCCCAGCATTTT
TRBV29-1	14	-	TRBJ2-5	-	CSNFPGPGQETQYF	TGCAGTAACTTTCCAGGCCCTGGCCAAGAGACCCAGTACTTC
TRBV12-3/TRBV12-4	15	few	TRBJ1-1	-	CASSPQTGMNTEAFF	TGTGCCAGCAGCCCCCAGACAGGCATGAACACTGAAGCTTTCTTT
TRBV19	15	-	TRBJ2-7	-	CASTANKGLIYEQYF	TGTGCCAGTACCGCCAACAAAGGACTCATCTACGAGCAGTACTTC
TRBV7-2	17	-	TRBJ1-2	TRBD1	CASSPTTGGAGFGGYTF	TGTGCCAGCAGCCCAACGACAGGGGGAGCTGGTTTTGGCGGCTACACCTTC
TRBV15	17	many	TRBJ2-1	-	CATNNREIAYSYNEQFF	TGTGCCACCAACAACCGGGAGATAGCGTACTCCTACAATGAGCAGTTCTTC
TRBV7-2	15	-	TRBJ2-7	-	CASSPRGAGVDEQYF	TGTGCCAGCAGCCCCCGGGGGGCGGGAGTTGACGAGCAGTACTTC
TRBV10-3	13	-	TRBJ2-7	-	CASSDLTLNEQYF	TGTGCCAGCAGTGACCTCACCCTGAACGAGCAGTACTTC
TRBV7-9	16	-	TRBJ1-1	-	CASSLALLGIFSEAFF	TGTGCCAGCAGCTTAGCGCTCTTAGGGATTTTCTCTGAAGCTTTCTTT
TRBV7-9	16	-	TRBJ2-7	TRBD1	CASSTWTGLARSEQYF	TGTGCCAGCAGCACCTGGACAGGGCTAGCGCGCTCCGAGCAGTACTTC
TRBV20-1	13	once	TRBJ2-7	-	CSARSLLAYEQYF	TGCAGTGCTAGATCGCTTCTAGCCTACGAGCAGTACTTC
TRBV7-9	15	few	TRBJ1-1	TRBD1	CASSSQTGGKTEAFF	TGTGCCAGCAGCTCTCAAACAGGGGGTAAAACTGAAGCTTTCTTT
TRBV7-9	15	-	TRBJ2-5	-	CASSQEPQRDTAQYF	TGTGCCAGCAGCCAAGAACCCCAGCGGGACACCGCCCAGTACTTC
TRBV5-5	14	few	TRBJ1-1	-	CASSRAAGFAEAFF	TGTGCCAGCAGCCGGGCGGCAGGTTTTGCTGAAGCTTTCTTT
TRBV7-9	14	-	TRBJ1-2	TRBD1	CASSLTKGGAGYTF	TGTGCCAGCAGCCTAACAAAAGGGGGCGCTGGCTACACCTTC
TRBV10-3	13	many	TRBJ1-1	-	CAISDRATTEAFF	TGTGCCATCAGTGACAGGGCGACCACTGAAGCTTTCTTT
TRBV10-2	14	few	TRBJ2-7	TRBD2	CASSEQREVNKQYF	TGTGCCAGCAGTGAACAGCGGGAGGTTAACAAGCAGTACTTC
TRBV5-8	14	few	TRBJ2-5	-	CASSSQGTQETQYF	TGTGCCAGCAGCTCCCAGGGGACCCAAGAGACCCAGTACTTC
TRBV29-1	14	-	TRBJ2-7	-	CSVEPGQGQDEQYF	TGCAGCGTTGAACCAGGTCAGGGTCAGGACGAGCAGTACTTC
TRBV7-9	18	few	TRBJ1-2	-	CASSLELVVQGTNYGYTF	TGTGCCAGCAGCTTAGAACTCGTCGTGCAGGGGACTAACTATGGCTACACCTTC
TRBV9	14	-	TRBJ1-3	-	CASSPPRGENTIYF	TGTGCCAGCAGCCCCCCTCGGGGGGAAAACACCATATATTTT
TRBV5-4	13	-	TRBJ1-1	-	CASSFVGTTEAFF	TGTGCCAGCAGCTTCGTAGGGACAACTGAAGCTTTCTTT
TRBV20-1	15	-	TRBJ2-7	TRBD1	CSASKGQGGPYEQYF	TGCAGTGCCTCGAAGGGACAGGGAGGCCCCTACGAGCAGTACTTC
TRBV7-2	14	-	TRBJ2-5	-	CASSRPTGSRTQYF	TGTGCCAGCAGCCGACCCACAGGGTCTCGCACCCAGTACTTC
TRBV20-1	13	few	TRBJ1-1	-	CSARGRGNTEAFF	TGCAGTGCTAGAGGCAGGGGGAACACTGAAGCTTTCTTT
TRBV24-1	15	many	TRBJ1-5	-	CASRPDQGSNQPQHF	TGTGCCAGCAGGCCAGACCAGGGATCAAATCAGCCCCAGCATTTT
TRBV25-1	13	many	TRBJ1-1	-	CASSDLENTEAFF	TGTGCCAGCAGTGATTTGGAGAACACTGAAGCTTTCTTT
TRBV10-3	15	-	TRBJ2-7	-	CASSDTGTAPYEQYF	TGTGCCAGCAGTGATACCGGGACTGCTCCCTACGAGCAGTACTTC
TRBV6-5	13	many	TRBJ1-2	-	CASSPGDNYGYTF	TGTGCCAGCAGCCCTGGGGACAACTATGGCTACACCTTC
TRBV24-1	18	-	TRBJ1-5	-	CASSYYWGAGRSNQPQHF	TGTGCCAGCAGTTACTACTGGGGGGCGGGCAGGAGCAATCAGCCCCAGCATTTT
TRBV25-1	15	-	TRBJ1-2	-	CASSFAGLLVYGYTF	TGTGCCAGCAGTTTCGCGGGACTCCTAGTCTATGGCTACACCTTC
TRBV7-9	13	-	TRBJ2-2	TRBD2	CASSLNEREKQFF	TGTGCCAGCAGCTTAAACGAGCGGGAGAAGCAGTTTTTT
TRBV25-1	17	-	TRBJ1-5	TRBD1	CASGGGDRGLEGSPQHF	TGTGCCAGCGGAGGGGGGGACAGAGGATTAGAAGGTTCGCCCCAGCATTTT
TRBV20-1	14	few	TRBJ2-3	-	CSARVGGYADTQYF	TGCAGTGCTAGAGTTGGTGGGTACGCAGATACGCAGTATTTT
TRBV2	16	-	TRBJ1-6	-	CASTRLAGGRNSPLHF	TGTGCCAGCACCAGACTAGCGGGGGGCCGGAATTCACCCCTCCACTTT
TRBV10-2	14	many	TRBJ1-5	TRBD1	CASSWGQYNQPQHF	TGCGCCAGCAGCTGGGGACAGTACAATCAGCCCCAGCATTTT
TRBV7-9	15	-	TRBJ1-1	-	CASSLTQGAGTEAFF	TGTGCCAGCAGCTTAACCCAGGGAGCTGGCACTGAAGCTTTCTTT
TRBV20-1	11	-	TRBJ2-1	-	CSARDHNEQFF	TGCAGTGCTAGAGACCACAATGAGCAGTTCTTC
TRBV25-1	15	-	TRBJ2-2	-	CASSVGGFDTGELFF	TGTGCCAGCAGTGTTGGAGGTTTTGACACCGGGGAGCTGTTTTTT
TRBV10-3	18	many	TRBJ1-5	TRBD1	CAISPGTGVLKSNQPQHF	TGTGCCATCAGTCCCGGGACAGGGGTCTTGAAGAGCAATCAGCCCCAGCATTTT
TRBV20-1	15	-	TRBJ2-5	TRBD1	CSARRVAGGMETQYF	TGCAGTGCTAGAAGGGTGGCAGGGGGTATGGAGACCCAGTACTTC
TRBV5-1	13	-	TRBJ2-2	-	CASSLEVVGELFF	TGCGCCAGCAGCTTGGAAGTAGTCGGGGAGCTGTTTTTT